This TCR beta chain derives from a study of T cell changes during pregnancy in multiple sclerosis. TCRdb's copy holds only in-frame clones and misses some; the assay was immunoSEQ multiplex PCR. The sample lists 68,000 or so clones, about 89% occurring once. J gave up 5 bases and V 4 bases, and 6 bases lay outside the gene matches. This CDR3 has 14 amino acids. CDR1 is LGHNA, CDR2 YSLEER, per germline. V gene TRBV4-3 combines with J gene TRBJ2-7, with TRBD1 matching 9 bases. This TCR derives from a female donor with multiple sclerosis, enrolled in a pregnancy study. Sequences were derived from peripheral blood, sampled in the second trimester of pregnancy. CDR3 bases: TGCGCCAGCAGCCGGCGGGACAGGGATCACGAGCAGTACTTC. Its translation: CASSRRDRDHEQYF.